The 32 T cell receptor beta chains reported below all come from one sample, sequenced in a study of blood T cell repertoires in COVID-19. Clones were read by immunoSEQ multiplex PCR, and TCRdb kept only the in-frame ones, dropping some. The sample contains roughly 76,000 clones, 75% to 80% of which appear only once. The sample taken for sequencing was peripheral blood. The source is a human donor in a cohort sampled during active COVID-19.

This chain connects TRBV18 to TRBJ2-2; D ambiguous. Per the germline V gene, CDR1 is KGHSH and CDR2 is LQKENI. V lost 3 bases and J 6 bases, leaving 5 bases between the germline ends. The CDR3 covers 12 residues. CDR3 nucleotides: TGTGCCAGCTCACCTAACTCCGGGGAGCTGTTTTTT. Translated: CASSPNSGELFF.

V gene TRBV2 combines with J gene TRBJ1-1; possible D gene TRBD1, 5 bases. Germline loops: CDR1 SNHLY, CDR2 FYNNEI. Trimming stripped 3 bases from V and 8 bases from J, with 19 bases between. The CDR3 has 15 amino acids. The CDR3 DNA follows: TGTGCCAGCAGTGAGGCGGGGCCACCCCTTACCGAAGCTTTCTTT. This encodes CASSEAGPPLTEAFF.

V is TRBV19 and J is TRBJ1-2; no reliable D call. The CDR3 sequence is 12 residues long. The germline V gene encodes CDR1 LNHDA and CDR2 SQIVND (reference sequence). Trimming took 3 bases from V and 8 from J, leaving 10 bases between them. The CDR3, as DNA: TGTGCCAGTAGTATGAGGGCTCGGGGCTACACCTTC. Amino acids: CASSMRARGYTF.

The chain links TRBV7-9 to TRBJ2-7; maybe TRBD1 (6 bases). Deletions cut 9 bases from V and 2 bases from J, with 17 bases between. CDR1 SEHNR and CDR2 FQNEAQ come from the germline V gene (reference sequence). The CDR3 extends over 14 amino acids. The CDR3 sequence is CASTGTTGAYEQYF. CDR3 DNA: TGTGCCAGTACAGGGACCACTGGGGCCTACGAGCAGTACTTC.

This chain uses TRBV21-1 with TRBJ1-6; whether TRBD1, the table's D call, matches the DNA was not checked. TRBV21-1 is shown as a pseudogene. The CDR3 totals 19 residues. As DNA, the CDR3 is TGTGCCAGCAGCCATAAGCTGACAGGGGTGAGAGAGGATAATTCACCCCTCCACTTT. Translating gives CASSHKLTGVREDNSPLHF.

This clone appeared a single time. The genes are TRBV4-1 and TRBJ1-6, with D possibly TRBD1 on 6 matching bases. Trimming stripped 3 bases from V and 3 bases from J, with 18 bases between. The CDR3 spans 18 residues. The germline gives CDR1 MGHRA, CDR2 YSYEKL. CDR3 amino acids: CASSHQRGGTNYNSPLHF. The DNA for the CDR3 is TGCGCCAGCAGCCATCAGAGGGGGGGAACTAACTATAATTCACCCCTCCACTTT.

The CDR3 DNA sequence: TGTGCCAGCAGTAGACGCCTAGCGGGAGATGGCACAGATACGCAGTATTTT. This encodes CASSRRLAGDGTDTQYF. The J gene is TRBJ2-3, the V gene TRBV6-2 or TRBV6-3; TRBD2 aligns across 10 bases. J gave up 1 base and V 5 bases, and 9 bases lay outside the gene matches. The CDR3 has 17 residues. Per germline, CDR1 MNHEY and CDR2 SVGEGT.

The chain joins TRBV27 to TRBJ2-2, with TRBD2 identical over 12 bases. Trimming took 7 bases from V and 1 from J; bases not matched to a gene: 7. The CDR3 consists of 17 residues. Germline V lookup: CDR1 MNHEY, CDR2 SMNVEV (reference sequence). The CDR3 protein is CASKPLAGGGNTGELFF. For the CDR3, the DNA is TGTGCCAGCAAACCTCTAGCGGGAGGGGGGAACACCGGGGAGCTGTTTTTT.

CDR3 amino acids: CASSAVGQISGNTIYF. The DNA of the CDR3 is TGTGCCAGCAGTGCGGTGGGACAGATCTCTGGAAACACCATATATTTT. This rearrangement joins TRBV25-1 to TRBJ1-3; 7 bases line up with TRBD1. The CDR3 extends over 16 amino acids. Unmatched junction bases numbered 6, after V lost 4 bases and J lost 0 bases. Germline V gene sequence: CDR1 MGHDK, CDR2 SYGVNS.

The chain carries TRBV5-1 and TRBJ2-7, with a tentative D call TRBD1 (6 bases). Germline assignment: CDR1 SGHRS and CDR2 YFSETQ. Between the trimmed V and J ends, which lost 2 bases and 5 bases, there was a span of 14 bases. The CDR3 extends over 14 amino acids. The CDR3 DNA follows: TGCGCCAGCAGCTTAGATACAGGGTTCGACGAGCAGTACTTC. This gives the protein CASSLDTGFDEQYF.

The chain is built from TRBV29-1 and TRBJ1-2; no reliable D call. V lost 6 bases and J lost 1, with 15 bases in between. This CDR3 region has 14 residues. CDR1 and CDR2 (germline): SQVTM, ANQGSEA. The CDR3 reads CSVIFLTSNYGYTF. In DNA, the CDR3 is TGCAGCGTGATTTTCTTGACAAGTAACTATGGCTACACCTTC.

This clone was picked up one time. The genes are TRBV7-8 and TRBJ1-2; D is perhaps TRBD1 (5 bases). V gave up 6 bases and J gave up 6 bases, with 14 bases separating them. The CDR3 is 13 amino acids. Germline CDR1 and CDR2: SGHVS and FQNEAQ. Written as DNA, the CDR3 is TGTGCCAGCAGATCAGGGCGGAACGATGGCTACACCTTC. Translated: CASRSGRNDGYTF.

The chain employs TRBV6-1 and TRBJ2-3; TRBD1 might be the D (5 bases). Trimming removed 0 bases at V and 0 bases at J, with 16 bases between. CDR3 size: 18 residues. Looked up from germline, CDR1 is MNHNS and CDR2 is SASEGT. The CDR3 spells CASSEALRTRDSTDTQYF. The DNA of the CDR3 is TGTGCCAGCAGTGAAGCGCTTCGGACAAGAGATAGCACAGATACGCAGTATTTT.

This clone was recorded a few times. The rearrangement joins TRBV29-1 to TRBJ1-5, with D possibly TRBD1 on 6 matching bases. The V gene lost 6 bases and the J gene lost 5 bases, with 14 bases spanning the gap. The CDR3 runs to 13 residues. Germline V gene lookup returns CDR1 SQVTM and CDR2 ANQGSEA. The CDR3 here is CSVRPGADQPQHF. The CDR3 DNA is TGCAGCGTCCGGCCAGGGGCAGATCAGCCCCAGCATTTT.

The chain couples TRBV29-1 to TRBJ2-3, with D unclear. The germline V gene has CDR1 SQVTM and CDR2 ANQGSEA. V dropped 1 base and J dropped 10 bases, with 9 bases sitting between them. The CDR3 extends over 11 amino acids. Written as DNA, the CDR3 is TGCAGCGTTGAAGTGGCCATGGCGCAGTATTTT. Translating it yields CSVEVAMAQYF.

The chain couples TRBV29-1 to TRBJ2-5, with D perhaps TRBD2 (6 bases). The germline CDR1 and CDR2 sequences are SQVTM and ANQGSEA. The germline V and J ends were trimmed by 4 bases and 1 base, with 13 bases remaining between them. This CDR3 spans 14 amino acids. DNA of the CDR3: TGCAGCGTTGCCGGGGGTAAGGGCCAAGAGACCCAGTACTTC. It codes for CSVAGGKGQETQYF.

The chain combines TRBV27 with TRBJ2-3, with TRBD2 identical over 13 bases. Trimming cost V 7 bases and J 4 bases; bases outside gene matches: 5. CDR1 is MNHEY and CDR2 is SMNVEV in the germline V gene (reference sequence). The CDR3 spans 15 residues. In nucleotides, the CDR3 is TGTGCCAGCAACCGACTAGCGGGAGGATCAGATACGCAGTATTTT. Translation: CASNRLAGGSDTQYF.

The CDR3 DNA sequence: TGTGCCAGTAGTATAAGACAGGGGGGTATGTCTGAAGCTTTCTTT. It encodes CASSIRQGGMSEAFF. This chain connects TRBV19 to TRBJ1-1; 9 positions agree with TRBD1. The CDR3 length is 15 residues. In germline, CDR1 is LNHDA, CDR2 SQIVND (reference sequence). The ends lost 2 bases at V and 6 bases at J; junction bases unmatched: 7.

The chain employs TRBV24-1 and TRBJ2-7; 9 nucleotides align to TRBD1. With 3 bases clipped from V and 2 bases from J, the junction kept 7 bases outside the gene matches. Germline-derived CDR1 and CDR2 are KGHDR and SFDVKD. CDR3 size: 16 residues. In DNA form, the CDR3 reads TGTGCCACCAGTGATCCCGGGACAGGGAGACCCTACGAGCAGTACTTC. This encodes CATSDPGTGRPYEQYF.

A note on this clone: This specimen includes other DNA sequences encoding the same CDR3. The chain links TRBV7-9 to TRBJ2-7; 13 bases map to TRBD2. With V trimmed by 5 bases and J by 4 bases, 5 bases remained unmatched. The CDR3 contains 15 residues. In germline, CDR1 is SEHNR, CDR2 FQNEAQ (reference sequence). CDR3 nucleotide sequence: TGTGCCAGCAGCATTGGACTAGCGGGGGCTTACGAGCAGTACTTC. It yields the protein CASSIGLAGAYEQYF.

The chain links TRBV28 to TRBJ2-7; D uncertain. The CDR3 contains 13 residues. The germline V and J ends were trimmed by 1 base and 2 bases, with 6 bases remaining between them. The germline gives CDR1 MDHEN, CDR2 SYDVKM. The CDR3 region has the DNA TGTGCCAGCAGTTTATCTGAGACCTACGAGCAGTACTTC. Protein sequence: CASSLSETYEQYF.

As concerns this clone: This CDR3 is also generated by other DNA sequences in the sample. This chain connects TRBV6-5 to TRBJ2-7; D perhaps matches TRBD2 (5 bases). The CDR3 totals 13 residues. CDR1 is MNHEY, CDR2 SVGAGI, per germline. Trimming shortened V by 0 bases and J by 3 bases, and 6 bases separated the two germline ends. CDR3 amino acids: CASSYSRGYEQYF. CDR3 nucleotide sequence: TGTGCCAGCAGTTACTCTCGGGGCTACGAGCAGTACTTC.

This clone turned up a few times. This chain joins TRBV6-5 and TRBJ2-1; TRBD2 matches 10 bases. Germline CDR1 is MNHEY and CDR2 is SVGAGI. Trimming at V came to 8 bases and at J to 9 bases, leaving 10 bases not matched to a gene. This CDR3 contains 14 residues. The CDR3 DNA reads TGTGCCAGCGGTTCTAGCGGGAGTCAGGGTGAGCAGTTCTTC. It translates to CASGSSGSQGEQFF.

This chain links TRBV12-3 or TRBV12-4 with TRBJ2-7, with D possibly TRBD1 on 5 matching bases. The V end lost 1 base, the J end lost 5 bases, and 9 bases lay between the germline ends. The CDR3 consists of 13 residues. The CDR3 loop is CASSLDRKNEQYF. Here the CDR3 DNA reads TGTGCCAGCAGTTTAGACAGGAAAAACGAGCAGTACTTC.

J is TRBJ1-1 and V is TRBV11-2, with no clear D. Germline-derived CDR1 and CDR2 are SGHAT and FQNNGV. The V and J ends lost 3 bases and 1 base respectively, with 6 bases between them. This CDR3 spans 13 amino acids. In DNA, the CDR3 is TGTGCCAGCAGCTTTCGGGAGAACACTGAAGCTTTCTTT. Amino acid sequence: CASSFRENTEAFF.

This chain links TRBV7-2 with TRBJ2-1, with TRBD2 matching 15 bases. Germline CDR1 SGHTA, CDR2 FQGNSA. The V and J ends lost 5 bases and 10 bases, in that order; junction bases with no gene match: 12. The CDR3 has 17 residues. The CDR3 reads CASSPRAPGLAGGEQFF. CDR3 in DNA: TGTGCCAGCAGCCCCAGGGCCCCCGGACTAGCGGGAGGGGAGCAGTTCTTC.

The V call is TRBV6-5, the J call TRBJ2-7, with 9 bases aligning to TRBD1. Germline assignment: CDR1 MNHEY and CDR2 SVGAGI. With 2 bases clipped from V and 7 bases from J, the junction kept 6 bases outside the gene matches. CDR3 length: 14 amino acids. The CDR3 nucleotides read TGTGCCAGCAGTTACCTCGACAGGGGGTGGGAGCAGTACTTC. Its protein is CASSYLDRGWEQYF.

This clone has just a few counts. V and J are TRBV3-1 (or the pseudogene TRBV3-2) and TRBJ1-2; 7 bases agree with TRBD1. The CDR3 has 14 amino acids. Germline loops: CDR1 LGHDT, CDR2 YNNKEL (reference sequence). The V segment lost 1 base and the J segment 6 bases; nucleotides outside the gene matches: 5. The DNA for the CDR3 is TGTGCCAGCAGCCAAGTGGGACAGCAGAATGGCTACACCTTC. Translating it yields CASSQVGQQNGYTF.

The V call is TRBV30, the J call TRBJ1-2, with 7 bases that match TRBD1. The CDR3 extends over 13 amino acids. V shed 1 base and J 3 bases; nucleotides not matched to a gene: 2. In germline, CDR1 is GTSNPN, CDR2 SVGIG (reference sequence). The CDR3 DNA reads as TGTGCCTGGAGTGAAGGGGGCGACTATGGCTACACCTTC. This encodes CAWSEGGDYGYTF.

The chain recombines TRBV5-1 with TRBJ2-7, with 9 bases fitting TRBD1. The CDR3 has 15 amino acids. The J segment lost 6 bases and the V segment lost 0 bases, leaving 7 bases of the junction unmatched. Germline V gene sequence: CDR1 SGHRS, CDR2 YFSETQ. The CDR3 region has the DNA TGCGCCAGCAGCTTGGAAGGGACAGGGTATGGCGAGCAGTACTTC. Encoded protein: CASSLEGTGYGEQYF.

J is TRBJ1-2 and V is TRBV6-5; D is possibly TRBD1 (6 bases). CDR3 length: 16 amino acids. Trimming removed 2 bases at V and 8 bases at J, with 21 bases between. CDR1 and CDR2 (germline): MNHEY, SVGAGI. In DNA form, the CDR3 reads TGTGCCAGCAGTTACCTACCGGAGGTACAGGGCGAGGGCTACACCTTC. Amino acids: CASSYLPEVQGEGYTF.

This clone counts as medium-sized (0.01 to 0.1%). This rearrangement joins TRBV2 to TRBJ1-5, with TRBD1 matching over 9 bases. This CDR3 spans 15 amino acids. V lost 3 bases and J lost 6; bases outside the gene matches: 6. CDR1 and CDR2 (germline): SNHLY, FYNNEI. The chain's CDR3 is CASSDMGQGGQPQHF. The CDR3 nucleotides read TGTGCCAGCAGTGACATGGGACAGGGCGGTCAGCCCCAGCATTTT.